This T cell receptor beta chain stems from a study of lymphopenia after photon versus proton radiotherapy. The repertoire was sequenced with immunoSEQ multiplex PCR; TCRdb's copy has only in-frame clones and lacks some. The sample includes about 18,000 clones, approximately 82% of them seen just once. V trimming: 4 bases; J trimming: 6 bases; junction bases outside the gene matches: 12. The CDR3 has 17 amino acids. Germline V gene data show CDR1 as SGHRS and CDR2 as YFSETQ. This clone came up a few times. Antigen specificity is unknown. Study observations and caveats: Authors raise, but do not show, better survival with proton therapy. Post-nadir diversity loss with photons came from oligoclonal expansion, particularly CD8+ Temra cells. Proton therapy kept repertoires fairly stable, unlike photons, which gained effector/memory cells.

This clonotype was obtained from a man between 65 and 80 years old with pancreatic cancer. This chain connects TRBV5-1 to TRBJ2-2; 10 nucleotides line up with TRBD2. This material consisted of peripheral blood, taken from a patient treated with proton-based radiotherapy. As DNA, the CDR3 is TGCGCCAGCAGCGGTACAGCGGGAGGGCCCAACCCCGGGGAGCTGTTTTTT. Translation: CASSGTAGGPNPGELFF.